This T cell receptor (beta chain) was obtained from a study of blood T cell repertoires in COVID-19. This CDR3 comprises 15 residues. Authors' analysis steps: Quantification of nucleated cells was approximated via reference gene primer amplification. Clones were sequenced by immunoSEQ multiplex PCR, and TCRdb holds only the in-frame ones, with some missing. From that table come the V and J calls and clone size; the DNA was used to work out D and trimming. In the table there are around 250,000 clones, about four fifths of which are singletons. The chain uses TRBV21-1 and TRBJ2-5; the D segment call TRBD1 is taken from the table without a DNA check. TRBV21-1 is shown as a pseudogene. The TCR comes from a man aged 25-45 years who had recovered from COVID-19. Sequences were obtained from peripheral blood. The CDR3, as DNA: TGTGCCAGCAGCAAAGAAAGGGGGCGCCAAGAGACCCAGTACTTC. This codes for CASSKERGRQETQYF.